This T cell receptor beta chain was documented in a study of naive CD8 T cells in extremely preterm neonates. Study observations and caveats: Relative to older groups, preterm infants had shorter, less trimmed CDR3s with fewer N additions.

The V and J ends lost 0 bases and 4 bases respectively, with 9 bases between them. The CDR3 is 14 amino acids. CDR1 and CDR2 from the germline V gene are MNHEY and SMNVEV (reference sequence). Blood donors were healthy children aged about 16-56 months and healthy nonsmoking adults. Per sample, roughly 17,000 to 110,000 naive CD8+ cells were sorted. Regarding this clone: Antigen: not known.

Sequencing used immunoSEQ multiplex PCR; TCRdb keeps in-frame clones, though not all of them. The profile covers roughly 5,000 clones, with over 95% appearing a single time and 0.56% taken by the ten largest. The TCR was taken from a human donor in good health. The sequenced sample was naive CD8+ T cells from blood. The chain combines TRBV27 with TRBJ1-2; D unresolved. CDR3 nucleotides: TGTGCCAGCAGTTTATCCCCAGGTGTCTATGGCTACACCTTC. Translated: CASSLSPGVYGYTF.